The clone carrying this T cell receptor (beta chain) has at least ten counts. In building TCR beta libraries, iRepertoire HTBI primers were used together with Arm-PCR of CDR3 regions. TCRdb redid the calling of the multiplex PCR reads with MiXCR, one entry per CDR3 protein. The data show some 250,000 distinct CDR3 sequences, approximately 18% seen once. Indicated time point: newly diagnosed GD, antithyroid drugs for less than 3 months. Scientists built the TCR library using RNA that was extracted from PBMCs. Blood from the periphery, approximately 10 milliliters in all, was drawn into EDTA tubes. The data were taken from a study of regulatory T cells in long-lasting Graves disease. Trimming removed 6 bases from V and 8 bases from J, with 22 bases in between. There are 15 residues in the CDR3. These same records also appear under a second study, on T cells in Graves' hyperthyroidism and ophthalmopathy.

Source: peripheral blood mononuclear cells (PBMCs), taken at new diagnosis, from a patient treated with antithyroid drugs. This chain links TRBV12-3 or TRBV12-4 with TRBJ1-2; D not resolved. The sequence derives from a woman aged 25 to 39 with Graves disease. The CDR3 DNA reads TGTGCCAGCAGGACGAAAAGGACGGTTAGGGAGGGCTACACCTTC. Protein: CASRTKRTVREGYTF.